The 26 T cell receptor beta chains in this list originate from one sample, sequenced in a study of OX40 agonist ivuxolimab in advanced cancers. TCRdb keeps only in-frame clones here, not all; method: immunoSEQ multiplex PCR. The sample lists approximately 6,200 clones, around 81% occurring once. The sequencing here drew on CD4+ or CD8+ T cells sorted from blood, taken in a trial of the OX40 agonist ivuxolimab. The receptors stem from an adult with an advanced solid tumor such as melanoma, head and neck, liver or kidney cancer.

The DNA of the CDR3 is TGTGCCAGCAGCCTAATTAGCACTGAAGCTTTCTTT. Translating gives CASSLISTEAFF. V and J are TRBV7-8 and TRBJ1-1; D ambiguous. The germline V and J ends were trimmed by 5 bases and 4 bases, with 8 bases remaining between them. CDR1 SGHVS and CDR2 FQNEAQ come from the germline V gene. This CDR3 spans 12 amino acids.

V is TRBV15 and J is TRBJ2-4, with no clear D. Germline CDR1 reads LNHNV; CDR2 reads YYDKDF (reference sequence). V shed 2 bases and J shed 13 bases, with 12 bases lying between them. The CDR3 runs to 12 residues. The CDR3: CATSRPSPQQYF. DNA for the CDR3: TGTGCCACCAGCAGACCTTCCCCCCAACAGTACTTC.

The CDR3, as DNA: TGTGCCAGCAAACTAAGGGGAAGAATTTACGAGCAGTACTTC. Protein product: CASKLRGRIYEQYF. The chain recombines TRBV6-1 with TRBJ2-7; D possibly corresponds to TRBD1 (5 bases). The CDR3 is made up of 14 amino acids. Germline assignment: CDR1 MNHNS and CDR2 SASEGT. Trimming shortened V by 7 bases and J by 4 bases, and 17 bases separated the two germline ends.

The V and J genes are TRBV2 and TRBJ2-1; 14 nucleotides align to TRBD2. The CDR3 runs 13 residues. Trimming removed 4 bases from V and 13 bases from J; junction bases left unmatched: 3. CDR1 and CDR2 from the germline V gene are SNHLY and FYNNEI. CDR3 region: CASSGLAGGHQFF. In DNA form, the CDR3 reads TGTGCCAGCAGTGGACTAGCGGGGGGGCACCAGTTCTTC.

On this clone itself: This sample also contains other DNA sequences that code for the same CDR3. The chain employs TRBV9 and TRBJ2-3; D is possibly TRBD1 (5 bases). Germline V gene sequence: CDR1 SGDLS, CDR2 YYNGEE. The V gene lost 0 bases and the J gene lost 6 bases, with 14 bases spanning the gap. This CDR3 contains 15 residues. The CDR3 spells CASSVDGAITDTQYF. The CDR3 DNA is TGTGCCAGCAGCGTAGATGGGGCAATCACGGATACGCAGTATTTT. The entire variable domain, with the rest obtained from reference TRBV9 and TRBJ2-3, is as follows: DSGVTQTPKHLITATGQRVTLRCSPRSGDLSVYWYQQSLDQGLQFLIQYYNGEERAKGNILERFSAQQFPDLHSELNLSSLELGDSALYFCASSVDGAITDTQYFGPGTRLTVL.

The rearrangement uses TRBV15 and TRBJ1-2; possibly TRBD1 for D (5 bases). CDR1 is LNHNV and CDR2 is YYDKDF in the germline V gene (reference sequence). Trimming pared 4 bases from V and 3 bases from J, leaving 12 bases between. The CDR3 covers 14 residues. Here the CDR3 reads CATSNRQLDYGYTF. Written as DNA, the CDR3 is TGTGCCACCAGCAACAGACAGTTGGACTATGGCTACACCTTC.

The chain carries TRBV11-2 and TRBJ1-1; a weak D match, TRBD1 (5 bases). The CDR3 loop spans 14 amino acids. Trimming took 5 bases from V and 0 from J, leaving 10 bases between them. CDR1 SGHAT and CDR2 FQNNGV come from the germline V gene. DNA for the CDR3: TGTGCCAGCAGCATACAGGCAATGAACACTGAAGCTTTCTTT. As protein: CASSIQAMNTEAFF.

This clone was observed once. This chain joins TRBV10-1 and TRBJ2-1; TRBD1 might be the D (7 bases). Deletions cut 5 bases from V and 4 bases from J, with 12 bases between. Per the germline V gene, CDR1 is WNHNN and CDR2 is SYGVQD (reference sequence). CDR3 length: 14 amino acids. CDR3 sequence reads: CASSSRGAYNEQFF. The CDR3 nucleotides are TGCGCCAGCAGTTCCAGGGGGGCTTACAATGAGCAGTTCTTC.

The chain joins TRBV19 to TRBJ2-7; 7 bases agree with TRBD1. V dropped 3 bases and J dropped 6; count of bases not matched to a gene: 11. Germline CDR1 is LNHDA and CDR2 is SQIVND (reference sequence). This CDR3 is 15 amino acids long. The CDR3, as DNA: TGTGCCAGTAGTATGTCCCCTTCGACAGGGACCGAGCAGTACTTC. It is translated as CASSMSPSTGTEQYF.

V usage is TRBV4-3 and J usage is TRBJ2-7, with a weak D call TRBD2 (5 bases). In germline, CDR1 is LGHNA, CDR2 YSLEER. V was trimmed by 4 bases and J by 3 bases, leaving 13 bases between them. The CDR3 is 14 residues long. Written as DNA, the CDR3 is TGCGCCAGCAGCCCCGGGTGGACTGACTACGAGCAGTACTTC. Its protein product is CASSPGWTDYEQYF.

The chain has TRBV15 and TRBJ2-3; D is possibly TRBD1 (6 bases). The CDR3 runs 14 residues. Germline V gene data show CDR1 as LNHNV and CDR2 as YYDKDF (reference sequence). V shed 1 base and J shed 8 bases, with 13 bases lying between them. The DNA for the CDR3 is TGTGCCACCAGCAGAGCGGGTGAAGGGGGTACGCAGTATTTT. It codes for CATSRAGEGGTQYF.

CDR3 nucleotides: TGTGCCAGCAGCCCTTTTTTACTGTCCGCCAAAAACATTCAGTACTTC. Its protein is CASSPFLLSAKNIQYF. This sequence joins TRBV7-8 and TRBJ2-4; D remains unclear. Germline V gene sequence: CDR1 SGHVS, CDR2 FQNEAQ. This CDR3 contains 16 residues. Trimming took off 5 bases at V and 1 base at J, with 15 bases between the two ends.

The chain links TRBV4-3 to TRBJ2-6; 8 bases are shared with TRBD1. The trim removed 5 bases at V and 4 bases at J, leaving 7 bases unmatched. This CDR3 contains 16 residues. Germline lookup yields CDR1 LGHNA and CDR2 YSLEER. CDR3: CASSEPQGGGANVLTF. The CDR3 DNA follows: TGCGCCAGCAGCGAACCACAGGGGGGAGGGGCCAACGTCCTGACTTTC.

This chain joins TRBV6-1 and TRBJ1-4; D is undetermined. The germline V gene encodes CDR1 MNHNS and CDR2 SASEGT. V lost 6 bases to trimming and J lost 7 bases, with 15 bases between them. This CDR3 is built from 14 residues. DNA for the CDR3: TGTGCCAGCAGCCTGTCGGGGTTTGGTGAAAAACTGTTTTTT. Amino acid sequence: CASSLSGFGEKLFF.

The rearrangement links TRBV4-2 to TRBJ2-7, with a tentative D call TRBD1 (5 bases). Trimming shortened V by 5 bases and J by 7 bases, and 15 bases separated the two germline ends. Germline CDR1 LGHNA, CDR2 YNFKEQ. The CDR3 spans 13 residues. The CDR3 DNA reads as TGTGCCAGCAGCTTTAGTGGGGCCGGGGAGCAGTACTTC. The encoded protein is CASSFSGAGEQYF.

This rearrangement joins TRBV15 to TRBJ2-1; tentatively, D is TRBD1 or TRBD2 (5 bases each). The CDR3 is 11 residues long. Looked up from germline, CDR1 is LNHNV and CDR2 is YYDKDF (reference sequence). Deletions cut 9 bases from V and 8 bases from J, with 11 bases between. The DNA for the CDR3 is TGTGCCACTTCTCGGGACGATGAGCAGTTCTTC. Translating it yields CATSRDDEQFF.

V is TRBV4-3 and J is TRBJ1-1; D not resolved. There are 13 residues in the CDR3. Germline values: CDR1 LGHNA, CDR2 YSLEER. With 3 bases removed from V and 1 base from J, the gap between germline ends came to 6 bases. The CDR3 region has the DNA TGCGCCAGCAGCCATCTTGGGAACACTGAAGCTTTCTTT. It is translated as CASSHLGNTEAFF.

This chain links TRBV7-8 with TRBJ1-1; D is undetermined. This CDR3 comprises 12 residues. From germline, CDR1 is SGHVS and CDR2 FQNEAQ. Deletions cut 5 bases from V and 5 bases from J, with 9 bases between. CDR3 bases: TGTGCCAGCAGCCTAACGGCTACTGAAGCTTTCTTT. This codes for CASSLTATEAFF.

The V call is TRBV9, the J call TRBJ2-7; tentative D call: TRBD2 (6 bases). V shed 0 bases and J shed 3 bases, with 7 bases lying between them. The CDR3 spans 13 residues. Germline CDR1 reads SGDLS; CDR2 reads YYNGEE. The CDR3 DNA follows: TGTGCCAGCAGCGTAGGCGGGGACTACGAGCAGTACTTC. Amino acid sequence: CASSVGGDYEQYF.

The chain uses TRBV2 and TRBJ2-5; TRBD2 aligns across 8 bases. Germline V gives CDR1 SNHLY, CDR2 FYNNEI. The CDR3 is 14 residues long. J gave up 2 bases and V 10 bases, and 9 bases lay outside the gene matches. The CDR3 DNA follows: TGTGCCATCGAGACTAGCGCCAGACAAGAGACCCAGTACTTC. Translation gives CAIETSARQETQYF.

This clone was recorded a few times. CDR3 bases: TGTGCCAGCAGCTTATTATCCGGGGGGGAGACCCAGTACTTC. It encodes CASSLLSGGETQYF. The chain uses TRBV7-8 and TRBJ2-5; 7 bases are shared with TRBD2. V lost 2 bases and J lost 5; bases outside the gene matches: 5. Per germline, CDR1 SGHVS and CDR2 FQNEAQ. CDR3 length: 14 amino acids.

The CDR3: CASSLAVGGRKNEQFF. The CDR3 nucleotides read TGCGCCAGCAGCTTGGCCGTGGGGGGGCGCAAGAATGAGCAGTTCTTC. The chain couples TRBV5-1 to TRBJ2-1, with TRBD2 as a possible D gene (7 bases). The CDR3 is 16 residues long. The V gene's germline CDR1 is SGHRS and CDR2 YFSETQ. Trimming cost V 0 bases and J 7 bases, with 17 bases left between them.

The rearrangement links TRBV27 to TRBJ2-7, with D uncertain. CDR1 is MNHEY and CDR2 is SMNVEV in the germline V gene (reference sequence). Trimming removed 2 bases at V and 5 bases at J, with 10 bases between. The CDR3 is made up of 13 amino acids. The CDR3 is CASSLVRHHEQYF. The CDR3 coding sequence is TGTGCCAGCAGTTTAGTCCGTCACCACGAGCAGTACTTC.

The gene calls are TRBV9 and TRBJ2-1; 9 nucleotides line up with TRBD2. The CDR3 has 15 amino acids. J lost 3 bases, V lost 2 bases, and 3 bases had no gene match. Looked up from germline, CDR1 is SGDLS and CDR2 is YYNGEE. The CDR3 is CASSVISGGYNEQFF. CDR3 bases: TGTGCCAGCAGCGTTATTAGCGGGGGCTACAATGAGCAGTTCTTC.

V usage is TRBV2 and J usage is TRBJ1-1; perhaps TRBD1 as D (6 bases). V lost 7 bases to trimming and J lost 6 bases, with 12 bases between them. Germline V gives CDR1 SNHLY, CDR2 FYNNEI. The CDR3 extends over 12 amino acids. The CDR3 bases are TGTGCCAGCACCCCCAGGGGTGCTGAAGCTTTCTTT. Protein product: CASTPRGAEAFF.

The CDR3 region has the DNA TGTGCCAGCAGCTTACGGACCCCAGGAGGAAATTCACCCCTCCACTTT. Protein: CASSLRTPGGNSPLHF. The chain is built from TRBV7-9 and TRBJ1-6, with unresolved D. The CDR3 is made up of 16 amino acids. CDR1 is SEHNR, CDR2 FQNEAQ, per germline (reference sequence). Trimming took 2 bases from V and 7 from J, leaving 15 bases between them.